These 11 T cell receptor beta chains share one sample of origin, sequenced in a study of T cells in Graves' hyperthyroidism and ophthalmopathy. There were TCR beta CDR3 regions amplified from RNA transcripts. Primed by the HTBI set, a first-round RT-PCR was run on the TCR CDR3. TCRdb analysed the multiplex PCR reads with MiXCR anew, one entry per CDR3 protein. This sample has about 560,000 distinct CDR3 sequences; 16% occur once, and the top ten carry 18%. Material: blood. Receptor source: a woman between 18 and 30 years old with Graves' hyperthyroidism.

The CDR3 region has the DNA TGTGCCAGCTCCCGCTCCCGGGGAGAAACAAACACCATATATTTT. Translated, it gives CASSRSRGETNTIYF. V and J are TRBV18 and TRBJ1-3; D call uncertain. In germline, CDR1 is KGHSH, CDR2 LQKENI. There are 15 residues in the CDR3. Trimming took 6 bases from V and 6 from J, leaving 18 bases between them.

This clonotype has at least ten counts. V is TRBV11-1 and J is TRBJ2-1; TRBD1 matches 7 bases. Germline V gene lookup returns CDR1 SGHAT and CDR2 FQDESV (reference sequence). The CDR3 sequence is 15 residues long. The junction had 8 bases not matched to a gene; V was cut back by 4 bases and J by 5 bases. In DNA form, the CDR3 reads TGTGCCAGCAGCTCCCGACAGGGAAGGAACAATGAGCAGTTCTTC. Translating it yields CASSSRQGRNNEQFF.

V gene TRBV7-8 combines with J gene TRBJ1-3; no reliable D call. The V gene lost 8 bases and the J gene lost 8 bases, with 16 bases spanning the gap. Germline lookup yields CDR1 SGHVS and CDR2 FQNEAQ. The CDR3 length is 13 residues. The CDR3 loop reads CASRRRGSDTIYF. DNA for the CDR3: TGTGCCAGCCGCCGTCGGGGATCGGACACCATATATTTT. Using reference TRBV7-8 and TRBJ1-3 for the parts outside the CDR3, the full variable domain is GAGVSQSPRYKVAKRGQDVALRCDPISGHVSLFWYQQALGQGPEFLTYFQNEAQLDKSGLPSDRFFAERPEGSVSTLKIQRTQQEDSAVYLCASRRRGSDTIYFGEGSWLTVV.

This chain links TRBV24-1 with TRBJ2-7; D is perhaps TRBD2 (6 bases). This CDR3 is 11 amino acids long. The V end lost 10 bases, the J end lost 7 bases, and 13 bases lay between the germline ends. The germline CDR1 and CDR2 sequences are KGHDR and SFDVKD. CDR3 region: CATEGFGEQYF. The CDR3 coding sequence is TGTGCCACGGAGGGTTTTGGGGAGCAGTACTTC.

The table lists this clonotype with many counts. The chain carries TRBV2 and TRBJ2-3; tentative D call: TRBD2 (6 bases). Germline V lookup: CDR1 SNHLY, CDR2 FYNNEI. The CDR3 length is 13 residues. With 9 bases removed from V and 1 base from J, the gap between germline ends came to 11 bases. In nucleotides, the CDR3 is TGTGCCAGGAGGGACTTCCGCACAGATACGCAGTATTTT. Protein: CARRDFRTDTQYF.

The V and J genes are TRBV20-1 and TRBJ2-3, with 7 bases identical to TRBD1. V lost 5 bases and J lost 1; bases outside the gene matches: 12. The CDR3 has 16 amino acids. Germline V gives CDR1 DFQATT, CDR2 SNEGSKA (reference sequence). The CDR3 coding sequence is TGCAGTGCTGGAAACCCAGGGGGAAGGGGCACAGATACGCAGTATTTT. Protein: CSAGNPGGRGTDTQYF.

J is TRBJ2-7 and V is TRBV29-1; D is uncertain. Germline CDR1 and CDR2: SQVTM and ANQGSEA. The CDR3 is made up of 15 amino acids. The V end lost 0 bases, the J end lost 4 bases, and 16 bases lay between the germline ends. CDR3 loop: CSVEEAHGGGYEQYF. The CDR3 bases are TGCAGCGTTGAAGAGGCTCATGGTGGTGGGTACGAGCAGTACTTC.

CDR3: CASSSLEGDMNTEAFF. As DNA, the CDR3 is TGTGCCAGCAGTTCCCTGGAGGGGGATATGAACACTGAAGCTTTCTTT. This sequence joins TRBV27 and TRBJ1-1, with a tentative D call TRBD1 (6 bases). This CDR3 contains 16 residues. Germline loops: CDR1 MNHEY, CDR2 SMNVEV (reference sequence). V lost 4 bases to trimming and J lost 0 bases, with 15 bases between them.

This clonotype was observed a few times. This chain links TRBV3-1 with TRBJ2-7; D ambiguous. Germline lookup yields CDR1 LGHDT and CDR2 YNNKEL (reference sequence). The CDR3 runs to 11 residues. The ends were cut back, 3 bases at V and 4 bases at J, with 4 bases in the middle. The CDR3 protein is CASSHVYEQYF. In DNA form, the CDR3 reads TGTGCCAGCAGCCATGTATACGAGCAGTACTTC.

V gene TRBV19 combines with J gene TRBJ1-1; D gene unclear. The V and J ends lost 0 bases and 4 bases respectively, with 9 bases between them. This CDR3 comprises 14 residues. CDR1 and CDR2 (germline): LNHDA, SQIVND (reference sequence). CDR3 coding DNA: TGTGCCAGTAGTATAGAAGAAACGGGCACTGAAGCTTTCTTT. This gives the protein CASSIEETGTEAFF.

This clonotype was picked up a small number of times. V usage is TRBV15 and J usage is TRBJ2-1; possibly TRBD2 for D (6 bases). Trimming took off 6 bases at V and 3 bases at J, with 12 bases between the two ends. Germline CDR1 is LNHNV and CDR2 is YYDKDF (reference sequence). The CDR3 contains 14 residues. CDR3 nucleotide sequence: TGTGCCACCAGTAAGAGGGACTTCTACAATGAGCAGTTCTTC. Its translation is CATSKRDFYNEQFF.